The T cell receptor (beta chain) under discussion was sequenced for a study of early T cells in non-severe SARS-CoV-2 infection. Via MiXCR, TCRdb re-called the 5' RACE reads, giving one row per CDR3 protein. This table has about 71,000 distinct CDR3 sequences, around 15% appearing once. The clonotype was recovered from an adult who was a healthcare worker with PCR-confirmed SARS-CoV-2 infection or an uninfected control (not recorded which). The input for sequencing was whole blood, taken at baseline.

The CDR3 loop is CATSRTTSGTYEQYF. CDR3 DNA: TGTGCCACCAGCAGGACGACTAGCGGTACCTACGAGCAGTACTTC. This chain uses TRBV15 with TRBJ2-7; 9 nucleotides agree with TRBD2. V lost 3 bases to trimming and J lost 2 bases; unmatched junction nucleotides: 5. CDR1 is LNHNV, CDR2 YYDKDF, per germline (reference sequence). The CDR3 runs 15 residues.